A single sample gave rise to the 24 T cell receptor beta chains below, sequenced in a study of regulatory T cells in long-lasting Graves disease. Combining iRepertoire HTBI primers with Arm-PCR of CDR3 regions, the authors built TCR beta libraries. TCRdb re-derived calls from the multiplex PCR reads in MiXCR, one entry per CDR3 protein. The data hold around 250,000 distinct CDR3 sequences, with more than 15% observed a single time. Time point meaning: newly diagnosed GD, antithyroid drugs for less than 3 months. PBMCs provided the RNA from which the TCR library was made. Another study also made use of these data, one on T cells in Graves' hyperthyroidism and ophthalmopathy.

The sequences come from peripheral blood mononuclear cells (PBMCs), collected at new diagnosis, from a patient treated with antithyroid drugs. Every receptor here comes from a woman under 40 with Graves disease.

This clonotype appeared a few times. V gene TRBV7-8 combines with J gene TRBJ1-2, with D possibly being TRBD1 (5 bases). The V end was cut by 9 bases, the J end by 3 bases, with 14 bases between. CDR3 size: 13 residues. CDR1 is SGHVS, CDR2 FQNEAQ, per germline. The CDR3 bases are TGTGCCAGTCATGGAGGGGCGGACTATGGCTACACCTTC. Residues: CASHGGADYGYTF. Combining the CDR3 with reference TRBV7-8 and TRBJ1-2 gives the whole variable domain GAGVSQSPRYKVAKRGQDVALRCDPISGHVSLFWYQQALGQGPEFLTYFQNEAQLDKSGLPSDRFFAERPEGSVSTLKIQRTQQEDSAVYLCASHGGADYGYTFGSGTRLTVV.

Written as DNA, the CDR3 is TGTGCCACCAGCAGGCTACTAGCGGGGGGGCGATCCTACAATGAGCAGTTCTTC. This encodes CATSRLLAGGRSYNEQFF. J is TRBJ2-1 and V is TRBV15, with 13 bases matching TRBD2. Germline loops: CDR1 LNHNV, CDR2 YYDKDF (reference sequence). V lost 3 bases, J lost 1 base, and 6 bases stayed unmatched. The CDR3 has 18 residues.

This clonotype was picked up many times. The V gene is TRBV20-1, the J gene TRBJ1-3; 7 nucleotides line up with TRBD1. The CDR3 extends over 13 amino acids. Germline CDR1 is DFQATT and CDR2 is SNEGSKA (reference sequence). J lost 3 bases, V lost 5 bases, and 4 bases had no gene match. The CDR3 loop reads CSAGTVGGNTIYF. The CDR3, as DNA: TGCAGTGCTGGGACAGTCGGTGGAAACACCATATATTTT.

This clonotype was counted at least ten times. The CDR3 bases are TGCAGCGAGACAGGGATTGAAAAACTGTTTTTT. Translation: CSETGIEKLFF. The genes are TRBV29-1 and TRBJ1-4, with 7 bases that match TRBD1. J lost 7 bases, V lost 7 bases, and 3 bases had no gene match. Germline assignment: CDR1 SQVTM and CDR2 ANQGSEA. The CDR3 runs to 11 residues.

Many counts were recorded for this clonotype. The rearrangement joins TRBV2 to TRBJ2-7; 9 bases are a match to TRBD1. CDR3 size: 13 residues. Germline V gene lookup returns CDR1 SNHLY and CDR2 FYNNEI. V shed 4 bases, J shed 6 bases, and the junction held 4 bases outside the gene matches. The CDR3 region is CASSGGQGIEQYF. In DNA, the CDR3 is TGTGCCAGCAGTGGGGGACAGGGCATCGAGCAGTACTTC. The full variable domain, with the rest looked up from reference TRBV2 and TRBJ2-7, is EPEVTQTPSHQVTQMGQEVILRCVPISNHLYFYWYRQILGQKVEFLVSFYNNEISEKSEIFDDQFSVERPDGSNFTLKIRSTKLEDSAMYFCASSGGQGIEQYFGPGTRLTVT.

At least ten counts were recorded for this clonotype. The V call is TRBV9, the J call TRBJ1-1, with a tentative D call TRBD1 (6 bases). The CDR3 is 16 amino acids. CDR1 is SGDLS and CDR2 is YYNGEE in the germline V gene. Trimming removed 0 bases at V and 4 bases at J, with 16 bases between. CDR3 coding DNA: TGTGCCAGCAGCGTAGCTGGCCCAGGGGTGAGCACTGAAGCTTTCTTT. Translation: CASSVAGPGVSTEAFF.

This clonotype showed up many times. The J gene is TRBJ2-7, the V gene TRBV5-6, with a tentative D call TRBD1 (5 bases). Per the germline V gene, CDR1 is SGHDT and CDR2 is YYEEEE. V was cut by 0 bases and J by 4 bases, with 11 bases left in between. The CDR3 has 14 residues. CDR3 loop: CASSLADSQYEQYF. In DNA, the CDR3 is TGTGCCAGCAGCTTGGCCGACAGCCAATACGAGCAGTACTTC.

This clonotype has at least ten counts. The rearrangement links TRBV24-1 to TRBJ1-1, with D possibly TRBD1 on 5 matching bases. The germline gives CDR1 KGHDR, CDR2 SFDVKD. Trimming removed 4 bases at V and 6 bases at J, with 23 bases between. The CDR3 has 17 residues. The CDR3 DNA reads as TGTGCCACCAGTGACAACCTCGGGACTCCCGGGGGATCTGAAGCTTTCTTT. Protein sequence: CATSDNLGTPGGSEAFF.

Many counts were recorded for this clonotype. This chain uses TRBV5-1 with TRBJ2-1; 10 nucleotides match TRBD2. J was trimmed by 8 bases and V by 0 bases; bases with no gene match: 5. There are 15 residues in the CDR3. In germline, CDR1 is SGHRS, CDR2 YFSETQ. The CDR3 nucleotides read TGCGCCAGCAGCTTGGAGTCTAGCGGGGGCTATGAGCAGTTCTTC. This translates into CASSLESSGGYEQFF.

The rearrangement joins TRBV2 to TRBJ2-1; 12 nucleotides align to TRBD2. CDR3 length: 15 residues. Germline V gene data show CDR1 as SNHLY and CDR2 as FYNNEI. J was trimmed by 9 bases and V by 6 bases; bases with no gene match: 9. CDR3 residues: CASSDSSGGEVEQFF. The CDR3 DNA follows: TGTGCCAGCAGCGACTCTAGCGGGGGGGAGGTTGAGCAGTTCTTC.

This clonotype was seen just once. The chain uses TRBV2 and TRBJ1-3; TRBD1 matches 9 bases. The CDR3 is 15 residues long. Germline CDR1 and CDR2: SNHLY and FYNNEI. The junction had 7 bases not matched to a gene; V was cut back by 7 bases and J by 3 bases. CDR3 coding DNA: TGTGCCAGCATCAGGGACAGGGACAGTGGAAACACCATATATTTT. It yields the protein CASIRDRDSGNTIYF.

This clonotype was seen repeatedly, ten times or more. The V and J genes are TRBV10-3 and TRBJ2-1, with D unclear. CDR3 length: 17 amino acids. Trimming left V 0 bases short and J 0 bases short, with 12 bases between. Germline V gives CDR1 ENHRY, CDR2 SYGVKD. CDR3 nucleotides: TGTGCCATCAGTGAGTCGAATGTGCGTAGCTCCTACAATGAGCAGTTCTTC. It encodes CAISESNVRSSYNEQFF.

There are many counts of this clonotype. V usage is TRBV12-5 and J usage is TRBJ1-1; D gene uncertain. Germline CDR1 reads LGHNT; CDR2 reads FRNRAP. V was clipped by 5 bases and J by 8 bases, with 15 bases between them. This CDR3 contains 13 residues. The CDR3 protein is CASGVWQVVEAFF. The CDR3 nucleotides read TGTGCTAGTGGTGTCTGGCAGGTTGTGGAAGCTTTCTTT.

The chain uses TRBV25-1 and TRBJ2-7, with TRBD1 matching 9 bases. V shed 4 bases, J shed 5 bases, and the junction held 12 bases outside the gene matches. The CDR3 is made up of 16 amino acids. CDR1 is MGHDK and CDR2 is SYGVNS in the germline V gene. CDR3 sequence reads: CASSGALDRGYDEQYF. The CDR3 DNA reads TGTGCCAGCAGTGGGGCTTTGGACAGGGGATATGACGAGCAGTACTTC.

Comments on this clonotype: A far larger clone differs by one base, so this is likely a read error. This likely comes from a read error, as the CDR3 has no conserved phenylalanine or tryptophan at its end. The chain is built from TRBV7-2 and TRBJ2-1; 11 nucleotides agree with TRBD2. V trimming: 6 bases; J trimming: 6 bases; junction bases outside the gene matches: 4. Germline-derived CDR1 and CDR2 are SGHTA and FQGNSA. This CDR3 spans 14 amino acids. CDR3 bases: TGTGCCAGCAGTTCACTAGCGGGAGCCAATGAGCAGTTCATC. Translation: CASSSLAGANEQFI.

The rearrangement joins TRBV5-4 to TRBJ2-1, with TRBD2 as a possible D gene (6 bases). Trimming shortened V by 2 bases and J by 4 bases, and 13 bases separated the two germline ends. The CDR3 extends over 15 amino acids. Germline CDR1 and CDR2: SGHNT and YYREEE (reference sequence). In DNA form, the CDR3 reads TGTGCCAGCAGCTTCTTGGGGGGTTTTTACAATGAGCAGTTCTTC. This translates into CASSFLGGFYNEQFF.

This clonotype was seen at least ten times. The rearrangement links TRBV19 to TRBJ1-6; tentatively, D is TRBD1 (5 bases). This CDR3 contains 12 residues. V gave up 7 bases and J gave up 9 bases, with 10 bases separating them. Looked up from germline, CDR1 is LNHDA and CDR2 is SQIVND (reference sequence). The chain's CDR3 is CASTSGSSPLHF. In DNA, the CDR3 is TGTGCCAGTACCTCAGGGAGTTCACCCCTCCACTTT.

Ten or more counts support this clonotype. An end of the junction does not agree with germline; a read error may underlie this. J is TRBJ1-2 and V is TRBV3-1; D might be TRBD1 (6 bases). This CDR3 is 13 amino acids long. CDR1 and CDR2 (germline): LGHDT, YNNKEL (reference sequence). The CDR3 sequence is CANSQGTGMSYTF. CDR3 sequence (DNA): TGTGCCAACAGCCAAGGTACAGGGATGAGCTACACCTTC.

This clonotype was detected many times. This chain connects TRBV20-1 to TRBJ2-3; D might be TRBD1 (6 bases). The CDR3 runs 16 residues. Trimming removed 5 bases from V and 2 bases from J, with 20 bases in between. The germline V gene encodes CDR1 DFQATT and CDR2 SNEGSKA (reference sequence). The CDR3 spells CSAASWDTIPTDTQYF. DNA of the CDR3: TGCAGTGCTGCCTCCTGGGACACCATACCCACAGATACGCAGTATTTT.

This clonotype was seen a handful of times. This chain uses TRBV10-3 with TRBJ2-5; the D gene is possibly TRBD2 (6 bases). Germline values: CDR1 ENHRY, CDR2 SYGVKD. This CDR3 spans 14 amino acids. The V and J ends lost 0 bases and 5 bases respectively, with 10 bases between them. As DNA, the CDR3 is TGTGCCATCAGTGAGTCCGCAGGGAGGGAGACCCAGTACTTC. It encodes CAISESAGRETQYF.

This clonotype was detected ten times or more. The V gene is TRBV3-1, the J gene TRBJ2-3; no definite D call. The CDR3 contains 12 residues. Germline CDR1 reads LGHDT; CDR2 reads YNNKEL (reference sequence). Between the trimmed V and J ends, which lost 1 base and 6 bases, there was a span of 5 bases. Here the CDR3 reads CASSQAYDTQYF. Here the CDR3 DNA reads TGTGCCAGCAGCCAAGCCTATGATACGCAGTATTTT.

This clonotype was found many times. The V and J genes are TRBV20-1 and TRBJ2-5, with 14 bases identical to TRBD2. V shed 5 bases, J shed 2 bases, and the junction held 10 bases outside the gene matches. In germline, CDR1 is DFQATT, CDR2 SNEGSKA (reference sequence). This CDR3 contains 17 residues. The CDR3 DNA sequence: TGCAGTGCTGAAAACCCGGGACTAGCGGGGGATCAAGAGACCCAGTACTTC. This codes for CSAENPGLAGDQETQYF.

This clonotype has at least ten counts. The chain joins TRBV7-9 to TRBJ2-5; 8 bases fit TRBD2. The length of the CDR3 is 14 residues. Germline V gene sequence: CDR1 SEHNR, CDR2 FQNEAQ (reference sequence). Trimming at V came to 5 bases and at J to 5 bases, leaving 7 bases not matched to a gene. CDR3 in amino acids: CASSPGTRVETQYF. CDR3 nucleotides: TGTGCCAGCAGCCCCGGGACTAGAGTGGAGACCCAGTACTTC.

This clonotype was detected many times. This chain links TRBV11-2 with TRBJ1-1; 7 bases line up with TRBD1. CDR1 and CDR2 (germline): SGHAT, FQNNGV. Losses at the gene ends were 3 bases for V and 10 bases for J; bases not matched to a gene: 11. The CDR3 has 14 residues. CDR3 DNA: TGTGCCAGCAGCTTCGCCTCGACAGGGCTGGGAGCTTTCTTT. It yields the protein CASSFASTGLGAFF.